This TCR beta chain was identified in a study of cytomegalovirus exposure and HLA in healthy donors. Study observations and caveats: HLA restriction was apparent for most CMV-associated TCR beta chains in a later analysis.

In germline, CDR1 is SGHNT, CDR2 YYREEE (reference sequence). Trimming cost V 3 bases and J 4 bases, with 19 bases left between them. This CDR3 is 16 amino acids long. The PCR made use of 60 Vbeta and 13 Jbeta primers. Data came from immunoSEQ multiplex PCR; TCRdb stores just in-frame clones and leaves some out. The repertoire holds approximately 110,000 clones, with around 77% as singletons. To note about this clone: Its target is unknown.

The origin of this receptor is a woman in her 30s in good health and CMV-seropositive. The sequenced material came from PBMCs. The V call is TRBV5-4, the J call TRBJ1-1; D is undetermined. The CDR3 coding sequence is TGTGCCAGCAGCTCATTTGGCCGGGGTATGAGCACTGAAGCTTTCTTT. Amino acid sequence: CASSSFGRGMSTEAFF.